This record covers a single T cell receptor beta chain. The sample belongs to a study of cytomegalovirus exposure and HLA in healthy donors. TCRdb's table, derived via immunoSEQ multiplex PCR, lists solely in-frame clones and lacks some. Of under 150,000 clones listed, almost 85% were seen once; the top ten hold 1.4%. The material sequenced was PBMCs. This sequence was found in a woman under 40 in good health and CMV-seronegative.

CDR3 coding DNA: TGTGCCAGCAGTTTATTGGGCGCTGGGGGGAAGGCCTACGAGCAGTACTTC. It is translated as CASSLLGAGGKAYEQYF. The chain links TRBV27 to TRBJ2-7, with D maybe TRBD2 (6 bases). V lost 1 base and J 2 bases, leaving 18 bases between the germline ends. CDR1 is MNHEY, CDR2 SMNVEV, per germline (reference sequence). The CDR3 spans 17 residues.